This is a list of T cell receptor beta chains from one sample in a study of response to subunit inactivated influenza vaccine. From the RT-PCR reads, TCRdb called clonotypes with MiXCR, one entry per CDR3 protein. The sample includes about 300,000 distinct CDR3 sequences, roughly 22% of them seen just once. This material consisted of PBMCs from blood, taken about 20 months after vaccination. The source is a man in his fifties or sixties who received an inactivated influenza vaccine. Each CDR3 is given with its conserved first and last residue. A D gene is named only where the DNA matches it firmly. Some rows have no size entry. The others give once, few or many, or a class for an expanded clone.

>TRBV5-4|TRBD1|.|TRBJ1-1
TGTGCCAGCAGCTTGGGAGGCGGGACAGCGAACACTGAAGCTTTCTTT
CASSLGGGTANTEAFF
>TRBV5-4|.|.|TRBJ2-7
TGTGCCAGCAGCTTTGGGGGCGCGTCCTACGAGCAGTACTTC
CASSFGGASYEQYF
>TRBV3-1|.|.|TRBJ1-4
TGTGCCAGCAGCCAAGATTGGGGGCTTGGCAGGGGAAATGAAAAACTGTTTTTT
CASSQDWGLGRGNEKLFF
>TRBV27|TRBD2|few|TRBJ2-1
TGTGCCAGCGGGGGACTAGCGGGCTACTACAATGAGCAGTTCTTC
CASGGLAGYYNEQFF
>TRBV20-1|.|many|TRBJ1-2
TGCAGTGCGCCCGAAGGGACTGGGAACTATGGCTACACCTTC
CSAPEGTGNYGYTF
>TRBV28|.|few|TRBJ1-6
TGTGCCAGCAGTTTGGGGGTTCACTATAATTCACCCCTCCACTTT
CASSLGVHYNSPLHF
>TRBV2|TRBD1|few|TRBJ1-4
TGTGCCAGCAGTGCGACCGGGACAGTTCGTGAAAAACTGTTTTTT
CASSATGTVREKLFF
>TRBV4-1|TRBD1|.|TRBJ1-6
TGCGCCAGCAGCCAAGATCAGGGGGCCCGTTCAGCCCTCCACTTT
CASSQDQGARSALHF
>TRBV6-2/TRBV6-3|TRBD1|few|TRBJ1-2
TGTGCCAGCACCCCGACAGGGAACTATGGCTACACCTTC
CASTPTGNYGYTF
>TRBV4-3|.|.|TRBJ1-6
TGCGCCAGCAGCCAAGAGCGGGGACGACCCCTCCACTTT
CASSQERGRPLHF
>TRBV5-1|.|many|TRBJ1-1
TGCGCCAGCAGATCAGACACTGAAGCTTTCTTT
CASRSDTEAFF
>TRBV20-1|.|many|TRBJ1-1
TGCAGTGCTAGAGATGGTTCGGCCCCATCAACCACTGAAGCTTTCTTT
CSARDGSAPSTTEAFF
>TRBV5-1|.|many|TRBJ1-2
TGCGCCAGCAGCTGGAGGGGCGCGGACTATGGCTACACCTTC
CASSWRGADYGYTF
>TRBV28|.|.|TRBJ2-5
TGTGCCAGCAGCCGCGGGGACCAAGAGACCCAGTACTTC
CASSRGDQETQYF
>TRBV7-2|.|.|TRBJ2-3
TGTGCCAGCAGCATCATGACAGATACGCAGTATTTT
CASSIMTDTQYF
>TRBV4-1|.|.|TRBJ2-1
TGCGCCAGCAGCCCCTCTCCGGACATCTATGGGGAGCAGCAGTTCTTC
CASSPSPDIYGEQQFF
>TRBV20-1|.|.|TRBJ1-6
TGCAGTGCTAGCCGCAGGGTGAATTCACCCCTCCACTTT
CSASRRVNSPLHF
>TRBV5-1|.|.|TRBJ2-3
TGCGCCAGCAGCTCCAACAGGTTAAAGAACTCAGATACGCAGTATTTT
CASSSNRLKNSDTQYF
>TRBV3-1|TRBD2|.|TRBJ2-7
TGTGCCAGCAGCCAAGTAAGAGGGAGGGCCTCCTACGAGCAGTACTTC
CASSQVRGRASYEQYF